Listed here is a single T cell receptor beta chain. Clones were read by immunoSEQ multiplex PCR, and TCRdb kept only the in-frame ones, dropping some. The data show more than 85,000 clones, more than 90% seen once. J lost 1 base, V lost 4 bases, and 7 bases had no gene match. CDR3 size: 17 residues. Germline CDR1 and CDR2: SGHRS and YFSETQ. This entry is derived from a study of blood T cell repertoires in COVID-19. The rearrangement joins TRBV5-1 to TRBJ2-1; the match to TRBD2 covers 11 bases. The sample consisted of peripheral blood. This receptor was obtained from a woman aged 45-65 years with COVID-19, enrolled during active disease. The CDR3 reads CASSRVLAGVSYNEQFF. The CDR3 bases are TGCGCCAGCAGCCGGGTACTAGCGGGAGTTTCCTACAATGAGCAGTTCTTC.